This T cell receptor (beta chain) was recorded in a study of post-analysis software for immune sequencing data. This clonotype was counted a few times. Its antigen remains unidentified. Findings and caveats of the study: Patients with multiple sclerosis recorded significantly lower normalized Chao1 diversity than controls, the study found.

Tagging with unique molecular identifiers was a feature of the TCR beta cDNA libraries. TCRdb itself ran the PCR reads through MiXCR, one entry per CDR3 protein. The data show over 150,000 distinct CDR3 sequences, about 32% seen once. This receptor was taken from a girl aged 5-17 years with multiple sclerosis. Sample: blood.

The CDR3, as DNA: TGTGCCAGCAGCTTGGGTCGGACTAGCATACAAGGGAATGAGCAGTTCTTC. It specifies CASSLGRTSIQGNEQFF. The chain is built from TRBV11-2 and TRBJ2-1; 8 bases line up with TRBD2. J gave up 7 bases and V 3 bases, and 14 bases lay outside the gene matches. The CDR3 length is 17 residues. Per germline, CDR1 SGHAT and CDR2 FQNNGV.